This TCR beta chain emerged from a study of T cells after posttransplantation cyclophosphamide. Study-wide results and caveats: After PTCy, TRB diversity resembled that of CNI/methotrexate controls. Skin or GI-infiltrating T cells shared few TRB sequences with blood.

The repertoire was sequenced with immunoSEQ multiplex PCR; TCRdb's copy has only in-frame clones and lacks some. The sample has tens of thousands of clones; around 91% are singletons. Germline V gene data show CDR1 as SGHRS and CDR2 as YFSETQ. The CDR3 spans 14 residues. With V trimmed by 9 bases and J by 5 bases, 8 bases remained unmatched. To note about this clone: Its antigen is as yet unknown.

Sample: PBMCs. This chain uses TRBV5-1 with TRBJ2-1; 10 bases map to TRBD1. This sequence originates from a woman aged 45-60 years in good health and a related stem cell transplant donor. CDR3 coding DNA: TGCGCCACCTCGACAGGGGGCTTTGACAATGAGCAGTTCTTC. As protein: CATSTGGFDNEQFF. The full variable domain, its missing parts supplied by reference TRBV5-1 and TRBJ2-1, is KAGVTQTPRYLIKTRGQQVTLSCSPISGHRSVSWYQQTPGQGLQFLFEYFSETQRNKGNFPGRFSGRQFSNSRSEMNVSTLELGDSALYLCATSTGGFDNEQFFGPGTRLTVL.